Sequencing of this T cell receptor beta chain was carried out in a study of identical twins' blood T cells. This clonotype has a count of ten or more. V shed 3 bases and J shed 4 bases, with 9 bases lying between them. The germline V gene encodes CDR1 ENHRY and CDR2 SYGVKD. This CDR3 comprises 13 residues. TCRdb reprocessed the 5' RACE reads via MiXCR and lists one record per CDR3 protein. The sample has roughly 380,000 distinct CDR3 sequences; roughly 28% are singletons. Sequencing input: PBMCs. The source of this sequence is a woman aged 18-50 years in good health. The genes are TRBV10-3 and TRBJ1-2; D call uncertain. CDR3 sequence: CAISEMGGYGYTF. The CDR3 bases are TGTGCCATCAGTGAAATGGGAGGCTATGGCTACACCTTC.